Here is one TCR beta chain with its context. What it binds is unknown. V lost 2 bases and J 7 bases, leaving 9 bases between the germline ends. The CDR3 covers 14 residues. The germline V gene encodes CDR1 SEHNR and CDR2 FQNEAQ (reference sequence). The data were obtained in a study of CD8 T cells in ankylosing spondylitis. Study-wide results and limits: Roughly eight highly homologous variants made up a TCR beta motif that seemed to typify ankylosing spondylitis blood.

Via MiXCR, TCRdb re-called the 5' RACE reads, giving one row per CDR3 protein. The table records 350,000 to 450,000 distinct CDR3 sequences, 25% to 30% of them present only once. Material: blood, either unsorted or a sorted T cell fraction (not recorded which). The chain uses TRBV7-9 and TRBJ1-6; D may be TRBD1 (6 bases). The sequence derives from a male donor with ankylosing spondylitis. The CDR3 region is CASSLMDRNSPLHF. The CDR3 region has the DNA TGTGCCAGCAGCTTAATGGACAGAAATTCACCCCTCCACTTT.